The T cell receptor beta chain described here comes from a study of early T cells in non-severe SARS-CoV-2 infection. The wider study: Alpha and beta chains were unpaired, from unsorted whole-blood bulk RNA. Overall study findings and caveats: Lookups in VDJdb leaned toward anti-spike CD8 responses and missed private and CD4 specificities.

Regarding this clonotype: The antigen remains unidentified.

Trimming cost V 6 bases and J 5 bases, with 14 bases left between them. There are 13 residues in the CDR3. Individual cDNA molecules carried attached unique molecular identifiers. Using its own MiXCR run on the 5' RACE reads, TCRdb lists one record per CDR3 protein. The sample comprises some 26,000 distinct CDR3 sequences, around 4.8% of which are singletons, and 6.6% rests with the top ten. This clonotype was sampled from an adult who was a healthcare worker with PCR-confirmed SARS-CoV-2 infection or an uninfected control (not recorded which). Sample: whole blood. The chain joins TRBV12-3 or TRBV12-4 to TRBJ2-7; D is ambiguous. The CDR3 nucleotides read TGTGCCAGCAGCCCTCCCGCCCTTAACGAGCAGTACTTC. It codes for CASSPPALNEQYF.